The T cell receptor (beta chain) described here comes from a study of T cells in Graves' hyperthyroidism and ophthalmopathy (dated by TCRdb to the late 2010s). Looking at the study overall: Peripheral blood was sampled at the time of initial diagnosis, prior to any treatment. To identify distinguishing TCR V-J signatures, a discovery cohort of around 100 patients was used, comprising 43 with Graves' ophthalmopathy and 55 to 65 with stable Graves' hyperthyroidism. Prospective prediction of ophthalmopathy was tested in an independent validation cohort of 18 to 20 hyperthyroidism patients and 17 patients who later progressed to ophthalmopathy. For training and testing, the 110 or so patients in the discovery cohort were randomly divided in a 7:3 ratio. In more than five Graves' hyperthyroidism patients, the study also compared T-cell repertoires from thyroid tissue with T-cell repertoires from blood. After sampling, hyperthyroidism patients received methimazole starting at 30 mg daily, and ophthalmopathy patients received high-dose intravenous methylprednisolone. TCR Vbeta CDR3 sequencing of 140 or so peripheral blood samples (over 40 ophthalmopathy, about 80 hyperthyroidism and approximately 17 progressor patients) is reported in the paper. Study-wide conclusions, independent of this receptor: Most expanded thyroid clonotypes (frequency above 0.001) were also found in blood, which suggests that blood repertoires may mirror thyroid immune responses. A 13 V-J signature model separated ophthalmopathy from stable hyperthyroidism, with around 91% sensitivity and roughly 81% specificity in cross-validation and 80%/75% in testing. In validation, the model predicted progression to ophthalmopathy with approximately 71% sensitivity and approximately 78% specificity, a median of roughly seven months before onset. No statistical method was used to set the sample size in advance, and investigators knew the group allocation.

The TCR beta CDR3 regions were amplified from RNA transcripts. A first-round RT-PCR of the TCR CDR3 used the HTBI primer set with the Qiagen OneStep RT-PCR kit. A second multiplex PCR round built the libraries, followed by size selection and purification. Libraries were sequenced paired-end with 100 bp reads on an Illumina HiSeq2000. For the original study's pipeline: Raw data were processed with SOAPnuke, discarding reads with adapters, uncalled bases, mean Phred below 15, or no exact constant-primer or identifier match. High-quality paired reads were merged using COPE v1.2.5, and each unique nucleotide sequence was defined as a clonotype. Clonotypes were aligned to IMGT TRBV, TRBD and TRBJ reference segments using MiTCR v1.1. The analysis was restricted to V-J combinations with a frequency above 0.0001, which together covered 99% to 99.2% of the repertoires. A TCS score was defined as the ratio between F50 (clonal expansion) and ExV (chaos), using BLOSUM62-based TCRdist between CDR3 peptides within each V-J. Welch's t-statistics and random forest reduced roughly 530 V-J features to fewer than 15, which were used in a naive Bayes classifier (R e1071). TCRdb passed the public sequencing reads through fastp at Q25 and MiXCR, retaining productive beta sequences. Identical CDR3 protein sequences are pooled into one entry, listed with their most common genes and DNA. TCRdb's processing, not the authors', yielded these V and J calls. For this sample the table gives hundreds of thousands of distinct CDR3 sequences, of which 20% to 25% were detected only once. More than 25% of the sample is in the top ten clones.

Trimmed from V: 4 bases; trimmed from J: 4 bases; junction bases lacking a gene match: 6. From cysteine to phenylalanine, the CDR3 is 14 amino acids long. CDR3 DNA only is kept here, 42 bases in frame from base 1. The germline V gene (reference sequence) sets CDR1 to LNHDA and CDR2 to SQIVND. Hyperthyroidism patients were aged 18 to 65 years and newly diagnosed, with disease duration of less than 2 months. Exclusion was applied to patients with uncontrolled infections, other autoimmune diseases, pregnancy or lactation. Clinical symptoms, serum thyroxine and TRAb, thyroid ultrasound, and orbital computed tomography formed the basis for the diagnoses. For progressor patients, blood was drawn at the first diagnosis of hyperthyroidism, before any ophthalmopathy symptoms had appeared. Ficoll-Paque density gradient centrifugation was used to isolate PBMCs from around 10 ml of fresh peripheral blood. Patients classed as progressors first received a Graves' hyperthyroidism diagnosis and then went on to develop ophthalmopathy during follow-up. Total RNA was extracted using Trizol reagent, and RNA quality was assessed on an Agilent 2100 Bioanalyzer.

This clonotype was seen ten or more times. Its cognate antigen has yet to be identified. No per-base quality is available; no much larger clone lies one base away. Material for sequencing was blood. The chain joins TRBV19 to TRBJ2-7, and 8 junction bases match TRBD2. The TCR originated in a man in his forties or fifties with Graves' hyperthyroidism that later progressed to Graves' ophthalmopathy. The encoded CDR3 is CASSTPGLVYEQYF. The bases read TGTGCCAGTAGTACACCGGGACTAGTTTACGAGCAGTACTTC.